The 10 T cell receptor beta chains below were found in one sample sequenced in a study of control samples from healthy donors and cancer patients. The assay was immunoSEQ multiplex PCR, and TCRdb's table has in-frame clones only and misses some. The sample shows 350,000 to 450,000 clones, around 90% of them seen only once. Sequences were obtained from PBMCs. These receptors all come from a middle-aged man with head and neck cancer.

V is TRBV5-4 and J is TRBJ2-6; D unresolved. The CDR3 sequence is 13 residues long. Trimming removed 7 bases at V and 0 bases at J, with 5 bases between. Germline CDR1 is SGHNT and CDR2 is YYREEE (reference sequence). The CDR3 loop reads CASVGSGANVLTF. The CDR3 DNA sequence: TGTGCCAGCGTGGGCTCTGGGGCCAACGTCCTGACTTTC. The full variable domain, with the rest looked up from reference TRBV5-4 and TRBJ2-6, is ETGVTQSPTHLIKTRGQQVTLRCSSQSGHNTVSWYQQALGQGPQFIFQYYREEENGRGNFPPRFSGLQFPNYSSELNVNALELDDSALYLCASVGSGANVLTFGAGSRLTVL.

The chain links TRBV7-2 to TRBJ2-3, with TRBD2 matching 7 bases. This CDR3 comprises 15 residues. The germline V gene encodes CDR1 SGHTA and CDR2 FQGNSA. Losses at the gene ends were 0 bases for V and 4 bases for J; bases not matched to a gene: 4. In DNA, the CDR3 is TGTGCCAGCAGCTTAGCGCTGAGCGGGGCAGATACGCAGTATTTT. This sequence encodes CASSLALSGADTQYF.

V gene TRBV9 combines with J gene TRBJ1-2; D may be TRBD1 (6 bases). Germline loops: CDR1 SGDLS, CDR2 YYNGEE. The V end lost 4 bases, the J end lost 5 bases, and 9 bases lay between the germline ends. The CDR3 loop spans 12 amino acids. The CDR3 coding sequence is TGTGCCAGCAGCCTCGGACAGTATGGCTACACCTTC. Translating gives CASSLGQYGYTF.

The chain combines TRBV20-1 with TRBJ2-3, with D possibly being TRBD2 (6 bases). The length of the CDR3 is 14 residues. In germline, CDR1 is DFQATT, CDR2 SNEGSKA (reference sequence). V was cut by 3 bases and J by 7 bases, with 17 bases left in between. CDR3 sequence (DNA): TGCAGTGCTAGTCCAGCGGGCCTTCGGAATACGCAGTATTTT. Its protein product is CSASPAGLRNTQYF.

As for this clone: One junction end disagrees with the germline gene, perhaps due to a read error. The chain uses TRBV20-1 and TRBJ1-2; D possibly corresponds to TRBD1 (6 bases). Per germline, CDR1 DFQATT and CDR2 SNEGSKA (reference sequence). This CDR3 spans 8 amino acids. The CDR3 here is CSAFGTNF. CDR3 nucleotide sequence: TGCAGTGCTTTCGGGACAAACTTC.

This sequence joins TRBV18 and TRBJ2-1; 11 bases map to TRBD2. V was pared by 8 bases and J by 7 bases, with 7 bases of the junction left unmatched. This CDR3 is built from 14 residues. Looked up from germline, CDR1 is KGHSH and CDR2 is LQKENI. In nucleotides, the CDR3 is TGTGCCAGCACGACTAGCGGGGAATGGAATGAGCAGTTCTTC. Translating gives CASTTSGEWNEQFF.

The rearrangement joins TRBV28 to TRBJ2-3, with TRBD1 matching over 7 bases. The CDR3 is 16 amino acids. Trimming at V came to 8 bases and at J to 6 bases, leaving 17 bases not matched to a gene. From germline, CDR1 is MDHEN and CDR2 SYDVKM. The CDR3 DNA reads as TGTGCCAGCCCACCCTCAGGGGGACCAGTTAAGGATACGCAGTATTTT. This translates into CASPPSGGPVKDTQYF.

V usage is TRBV9 and J usage is TRBJ2-2; 7 bases fit TRBD1. CDR1 is SGDLS and CDR2 is YYNGEE in the germline V gene. V was pared by 0 bases and J by 4 bases, with 6 bases of the junction left unmatched. CDR3 length: 16 residues. For the CDR3, the DNA is TGTGCCAGCAGCGTAGCTACAGGGGCGGGCACCGGGGAGCTGTTTTTT. Translation gives CASSVATGAGTGELFF.

This clone was seen just once. The chain has TRBV4-2 and TRBJ2-6, with 10 bases that match TRBD1. The CDR3 is 17 residues long. Unmatched junction bases numbered 2, after V lost 0 bases and J lost 3 bases. Germline V gene lookup returns CDR1 LGHNA and CDR2 YNFKEQ. CDR3 loop: CASSQETGGGGANVLTF. The CDR3 bases are TGTGCCAGCAGCCAAGAGACAGGGGGCGGTGGGGCCAACGTCCTGACTTTC.

The V gene is TRBV30, the J gene TRBJ1-6, with unresolved D. CDR1 and CDR2 from the germline V gene are GTSNPN and SVGIG (reference sequence). This CDR3 is built from 12 residues. V was shortened by 4 bases and J by 5 bases, with 6 bases between the two germline ends. CDR3 sequence: CAWNSNNSPLHF. For the CDR3, the DNA is TGTGCCTGGAACAGCAATAATTCACCCCTCCACTTT. Together with reference TRBV30 and TRBJ1-6, the CDR3 gives the full variable domain: SQTIHQWPATLVQPVGSPLSLECTVEGTSNPNLYWYRQAAGRGLQLLFYSVGIGQISSEVPQNLSASRPQDRQFILSSKKLLLSDSGFYLCAWNSNNSPLHFGNGTRLTVT.